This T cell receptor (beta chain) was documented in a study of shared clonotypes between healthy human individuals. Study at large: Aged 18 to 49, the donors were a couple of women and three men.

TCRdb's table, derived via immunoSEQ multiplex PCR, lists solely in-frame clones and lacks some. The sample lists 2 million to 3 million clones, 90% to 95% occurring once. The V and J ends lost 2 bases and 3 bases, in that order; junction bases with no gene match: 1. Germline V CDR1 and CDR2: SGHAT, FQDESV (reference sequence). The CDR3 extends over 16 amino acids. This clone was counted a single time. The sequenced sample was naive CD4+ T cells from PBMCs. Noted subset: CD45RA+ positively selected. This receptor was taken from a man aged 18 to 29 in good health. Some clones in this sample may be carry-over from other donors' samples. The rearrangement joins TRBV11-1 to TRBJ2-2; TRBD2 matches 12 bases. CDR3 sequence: CASSLRLAGDTGELFF. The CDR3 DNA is TGTGCCAGCAGCTTACGACTAGCGGGAGACACCGGGGAGCTGTTTTTT.